The rows below give T cell receptor beta chains drawn from one sample of a study of shared clonotypes between healthy human individuals. Produced via immunoSEQ multiplex PCR; TCRdb's table is partial and in-frame only. The sample lists about 1.5 million clones; approximately 97% were seen once. Source material: naive CD4+ T cells sorted from blood. The receptors come from a man aged 25 to 45 in good health. Both conserved end residues are part of each CDR3. The D gene is left open where the match is weak. Expanded clones get a size class; other rows say once, few or many, or leave the size out.

J | V | size | D | CDR3 | DNA
TRBJ2-5 | TRBV5-4 | once | - | CASSPSGTLQETQYF | TGTGCCAGCAGCCCGTCGGGGACCCTCCAAGAGACCCAGTACTTC
TRBJ2-1 | TRBV10-2 | - | - | CASSDFEVRGFNEQFF | TGCGCCAGCAGTGATTTTGAGGTCCGCGGCTTCAATGAGCAGTTCTTC
TRBJ2-3 | TRBV6-1 | - | TRBD2 | CASSVLAGDEVVADTQYF | TGTGCCAGCAGTGTACTAGCGGGAGATGAAGTGGTCGCAGATACGCAGTATTTT
TRBJ2-2 | TRBV19 | - | - | CASRWHTGELFF | TGTGCCAGTAGGTGGCACACCGGGGAGCTGTTTTTT
TRBJ2-1 | TRBV5-1 | - | - | CASSSGTPVGNEQFF | TGCGCCAGCAGCTCCGGGACTCCAGTGGGCAATGAGCAGTTCTTC
TRBJ1-2 | TRBV14 | - | - | CASSPSRSSIYTF | TGTGCCAGCAGCCCTTCCCGATCATCGATCTACACCTTC
TRBJ2-1 | TRBV7-2 | - | - | CASSPGYNEQFF | TGTGCCAGCAGCCCCGGGTACAATGAGCAGTTCTTC
TRBJ1-1 | TRBV28 | - | - | CASRPLPLLNTEAFF | TGTGCCAGCAGACCCCTGCCGCTCCTGAACACTGAAGCTTTCTTT
TRBJ2-7 | TRBV29-1 | - | TRBD2 | CSVTSGSLYEQYF | TGCAGCGTGACTAGCGGGAGTCTCTACGAGCAGTACTTC
TRBJ2-7 | TRBV29-1 | - | TRBD1 | CSARWGQGAAEQYF | TGCAGCGCCCGGTGGGGGCAGGGGGCGGCCGAGCAGTACTTC
TRBJ1-1 | TRBV15 | - | - | CATRASGQNTEAFF | TGTGCCACCAGGGCATCGGGGCAGAACACTGAAGCTTTCTTT
TRBJ1-2 | TRBV18 | - | TRBD1 | CASRGDSALHLSYGYTF | TGTGCCAGCCGTGGGGACAGCGCTTTACACCTCTCCTATGGCTACACCTTC
TRBJ2-3 | TRBV5-4 | - | - | CASSPPLTDTQYF | TGTGCCAGCAGCCCGCCCCTCACAGATACGCAGTATTTT
TRBJ2-2 | TRBV27 | - | TRBD2 | CASSRFSGRAIGTGELFF | TGTGCCAGCAGCCGGTTTAGCGGGAGGGCCATAGGCACCGGGGAGCTGTTTTTT
TRBJ1-1 | TRBV28 | - | TRBD1 | CASSFHGTGGVTEAFF | TGTGCCAGCAGTTTCCACGGGACAGGGGGCGTCACTGAAGCTTTCTTT
TRBJ1-1 | TRBV18 | once | - | CASSPAKRADTEAFF | TGTGCCAGCTCACCCGCGAAAAGGGCAGACACTGAAGCTTTCTTT
TRBJ1-1 | TRBV29-1 | - | TRBD1 | CSVTSPRGLNTEAFF | TGCAGCGTGACTTCCCCCAGGGGGCTGAACACTGAAGCTTTCTTT
TRBJ2-1 | TRBV14 | - | TRBD1 | CASSQATGLLYEQFF | TGTGCCAGCAGCCAAGCGACAGGGCTTTTATATGAGCAGTTCTTC
TRBJ2-2 | TRBV7-9 | once | - | CASSTGAQLAELFF | TGTGCCAGCAGCACGGGGGCCCAACTAGCGGAGCTGTTTTTT
TRBJ2-7 | TRBV5-1 | - | - | CASSWETGKYYEQYF | TGCGCCAGCAGCTGGGAAACAGGGAAGTACTACGAGCAGTACTTC
TRBJ2-1 | TRBV6-6 | - | TRBD1 | CASSQTGTGGREQFF | TGTGCCAGCAGTCAAACCGGGACAGGGGGTCGGGAGCAGTTCTTC
TRBJ2-7 | TRBV5-6 | - | - | CASSLGLDPDEQYF | TGTGCCAGCAGCTTGGGGTTGGATCCCGACGAGCAGTACTTC
TRBJ1-4 | TRBV10-2 | - | - | CASSESGAEKLFF | TGCGCCAGCAGTGAGTCCGGGGCTGAAAAACTGTTTTTT
TRBJ2-1 | TRBV7-2 | - | TRBD1 | CASSFRQGFNEQFF | TGTGCCAGCAGCTTCCGACAGGGATTCAATGAGCAGTTCTTC
TRBJ1-1 | TRBV7-8 | - | - | CASSSYSMNTEAFF | TGTGCCAGCAGCTCCTACAGTATGAACACTGAAGCTTTCTTT
TRBJ1-2 | TRBV5-1 | - | - | CASSLGMGTNYGYTF | TGCGCCAGCAGCTTGGGTATGGGAACAAACTATGGCTACACCTTC
TRBJ2-1 | TRBV5-1 | - | - | CASSLESSGAFEQFF | TGCGCCAGCAGCTTGGAGAGTTCCGGGGCTTTTGAGCAGTTCTTC